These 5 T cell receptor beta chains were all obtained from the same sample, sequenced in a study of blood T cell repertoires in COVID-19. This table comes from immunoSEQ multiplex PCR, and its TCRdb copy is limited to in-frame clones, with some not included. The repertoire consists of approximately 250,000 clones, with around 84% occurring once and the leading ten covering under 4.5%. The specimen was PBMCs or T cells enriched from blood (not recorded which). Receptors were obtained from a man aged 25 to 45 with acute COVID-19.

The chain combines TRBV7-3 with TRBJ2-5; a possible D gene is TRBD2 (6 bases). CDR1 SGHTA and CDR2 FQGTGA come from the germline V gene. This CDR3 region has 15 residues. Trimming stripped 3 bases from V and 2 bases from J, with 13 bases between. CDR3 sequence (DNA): TGTGCCAGCAGCTTTAATAGCGGAGCTCAAGAGACCCAGTACTTC. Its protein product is CASSFNSGAQETQYF.

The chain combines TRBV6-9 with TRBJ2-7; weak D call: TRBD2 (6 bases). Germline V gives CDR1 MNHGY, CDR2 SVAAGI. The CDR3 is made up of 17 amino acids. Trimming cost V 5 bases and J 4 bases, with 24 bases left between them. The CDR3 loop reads CASSLGTLAWVGYEQYV. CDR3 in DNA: TGTGCCAGCAGTCTCGGGACTCTCGCTTGGGTTGGTTACGAGCAGTACGTC.

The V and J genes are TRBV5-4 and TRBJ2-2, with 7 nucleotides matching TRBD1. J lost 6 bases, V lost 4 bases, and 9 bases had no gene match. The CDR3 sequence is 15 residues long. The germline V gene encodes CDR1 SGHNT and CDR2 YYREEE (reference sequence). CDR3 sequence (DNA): TGTGCCAGCAGCCCCGACAGGGCGGTCGCCGGGGAGCTGTTTTTT. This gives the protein CASSPDRAVAGELFF.

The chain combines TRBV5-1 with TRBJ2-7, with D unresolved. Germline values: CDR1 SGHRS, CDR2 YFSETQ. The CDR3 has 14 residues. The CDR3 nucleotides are TGTGCCAGCAGCTTGGCCTCAGGAACTTACGAGCAGTACGTC. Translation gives CASSLASGTYEQYV.

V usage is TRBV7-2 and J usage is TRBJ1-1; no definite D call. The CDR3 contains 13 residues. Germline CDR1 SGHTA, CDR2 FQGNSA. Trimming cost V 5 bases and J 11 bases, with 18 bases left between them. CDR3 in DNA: TGTGCCAGCAGCCCCAGTGCCGGGTTGGCTGCTTTCTTT. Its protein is CASSPSAGLAAFF.